This T cell receptor (delta chain) was observed in a study of γδ T cells in repeated Plasmodium falciparum infection. Study overall: Age- and gender-matched Australian children served as comparison for malaria-exposed Malian children.

Comment on this clone: Its antigen is currently unknown. This is likely an artifact of a read error, given a far larger clone one base away. In the same sample, other DNA sequences code for this CDR3.

TCRdb redid the clone calls on the multiplex PCR reads with CATT. The table shows 40,000 to 55,000 delta-chain clones, with 1.9% occurring only once. Flow sorting of PBMC yielded separate Vgamma9/Vdelta2+ and Vdelta2-negative gammadelta T cell populations for bulk repertoire analysis. Overall study findings and caveats: Malian children's Vdelta2-negative repertoires appeared more expanded and less diverse than Australians'. In Vdelta2-negative, largely Vdelta1+, gammadelta repertoires, repeated controlled infections appeared to drive clonal selection waves.

The CDR3 is 14 residues long. The junction had 8 bases not matched to a gene; V was cut back by 3 bases and J by 5 bases. CDR1 is GEAIGNYY, CDR2 EKD, per germline. The receptor's source is a pool of human donors (malaria-infected and uninfected, not separated). Sequenced sample: gamma-delta T cells from blood. The chain uses TRDV2 and TRDJ1, with 7 nucleotides matching TRDD3. TCRdb carries no J gene annotation; the J gene was assigned here by matching the DNA with germline. Written as DNA, the CDR3 is TGTGCCTGTGACTCACTGGGGACTACAGATAAACTCATCTTT. It is translated as CACDSLGTTDKLIF.